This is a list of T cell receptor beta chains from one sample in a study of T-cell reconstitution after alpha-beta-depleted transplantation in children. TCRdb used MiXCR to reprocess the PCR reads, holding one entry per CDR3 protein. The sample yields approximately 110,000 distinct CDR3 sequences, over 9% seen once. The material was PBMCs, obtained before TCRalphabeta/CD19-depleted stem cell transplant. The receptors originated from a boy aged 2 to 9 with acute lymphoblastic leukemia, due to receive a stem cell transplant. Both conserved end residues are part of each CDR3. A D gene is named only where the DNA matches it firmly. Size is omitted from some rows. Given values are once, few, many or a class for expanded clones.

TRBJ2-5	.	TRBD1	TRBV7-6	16	CASSYLRDRGGETQYF	TGTGCCAGCAGCTACCTTAGGGACAGGGGTGGGGAGACCCAGTACTTC
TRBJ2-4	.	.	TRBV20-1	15	CSARADLTAKNIQYF	TGCAGTGCTAGAGCAGACTTAACAGCCAAAAACATTCAGTACTTC
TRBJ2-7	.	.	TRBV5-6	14	CASSLVQHTYEQYF	TGTGCCAGCAGCTTGGTGCAGCATACCTACGAGCAGTACTTC
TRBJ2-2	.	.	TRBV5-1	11	CASSGPGELFF	TGCGCCAGCAGCGGCCCGGGGGAGCTGTTTTTT
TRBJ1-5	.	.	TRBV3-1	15	CASSQDGTSNQPQHF	TGTGCCAGCAGCCAAGATGGGACTAGCAATCAGCCCCAGCATTTT
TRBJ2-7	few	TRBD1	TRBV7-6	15	CASSPQGALSYEQYF	TGTGCCAGCAGCCCCCAGGGGGCCCTGTCCTACGAGCAGTACTTC
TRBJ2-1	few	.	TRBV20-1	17	CSARGLRGDSSYNEQFF	TGCAGTGCTAGGGGGTTGCGCGGGGACAGCTCCTACAATGAGCAGTTCTTC
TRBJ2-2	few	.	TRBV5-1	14	CASSYTANTGELFF	TGCGCCAGCTCTTACACAGCGAACACCGGGGAGCTGTTTTTT
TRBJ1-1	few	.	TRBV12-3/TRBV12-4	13	CASSFWGGTEAFF	TGTGCCAGCAGTTTTTGGGGGGGCACTGAAGCTTTCTTT
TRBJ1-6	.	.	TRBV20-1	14	CSAREGVGNSPLHF	TGCAGTGCTAGAGAGGGCGTGGGGAATTCACCCCTCCACTTT
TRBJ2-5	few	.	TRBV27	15	CASSLSRATRETQYF	TGTGCCAGCAGTTTATCGAGAGCTACTCGAGAGACCCAGTACTTC
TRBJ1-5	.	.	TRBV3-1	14	CASTNWDSNQPQHF	TGTGCCAGCACCAATTGGGATAGCAATCAGCCCCAGCATTTT
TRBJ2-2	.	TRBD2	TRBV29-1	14	CSVRLAGNTGELFF	TGCAGCGTGAGACTAGCGGGAAATACCGGGGAGCTGTTTTTT
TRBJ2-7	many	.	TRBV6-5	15	CASSSPRRSSYEQYF	TGTGCCAGCAGTTCACCACGCCGGAGCTCCTACGAGCAGTACTTC
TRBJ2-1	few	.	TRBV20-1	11	CSAAGHREQFF	TGCAGTGCTGCAGGGCATCGGGAGCAGTTCTTC
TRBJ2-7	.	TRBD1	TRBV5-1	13	CASSPGTGIEQYF	TGCGCCAGCAGTCCCGGGACAGGGATCGAGCAGTACTTC
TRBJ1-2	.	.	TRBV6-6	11	CASSSERGYTF	TGTGCCAGCAGTTCGGAGAGAGGCTACACCTTC
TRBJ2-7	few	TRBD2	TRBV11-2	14	CASSSTSGTYEQYF	TGTGCCAGCAGCTCCACTAGCGGGACCTACGAGCAGTACTTC
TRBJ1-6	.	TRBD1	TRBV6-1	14	CASTETGGNSPLHF	TGTGCCAGCACCGAGACAGGGGGCAATTCACCCCTCCACTTT
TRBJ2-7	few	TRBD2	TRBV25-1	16	CASSEAASGRNHEQYF	TGTGCCAGCAGTGAGGCGGCTAGCGGGAGGAATCACGAGCAGTACTTC
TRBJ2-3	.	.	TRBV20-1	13	CSARVGAWDTQYF	TGCAGTGCTAGAGTAGGGGCTTGGGATACGCAGTATTTT
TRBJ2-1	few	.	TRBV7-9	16	CASSLGRQGGYNEQFF	TGTGCCAGCAGCTTAGGTAGGCAGGGAGGCTACAATGAGCAGTTCTTC
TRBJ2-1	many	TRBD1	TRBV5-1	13	CASGQGGYNEQFF	TGCGCCAGTGGACAGGGAGGATACAATGAGCAGTTCTTC
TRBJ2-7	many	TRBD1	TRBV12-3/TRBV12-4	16	CASSTTSGGDVHEQYF	TGTGCCAGCAGTACCACCTCAGGGGGCGATGTGCACGAGCAGTACTTC
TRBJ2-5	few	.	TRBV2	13	CASSDRGRETQYF	TGTGCCAGCAGTGACAGGGGTCGAGAGACCCAGTACTTC
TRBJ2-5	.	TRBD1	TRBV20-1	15	CSARPPRQGLQTQYF	TGCAGTGCTAGGCCCCCTCGACAGGGCTTGCAGACCCAGTACTTC
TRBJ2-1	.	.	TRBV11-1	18	CASSLAIWGNRSYNEQFF	TGTGCCAGCAGCTTAGCCATCTGGGGGAATCGGTCCTACAATGAGCAGTTCTTC
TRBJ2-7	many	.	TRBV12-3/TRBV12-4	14	CASSQRRHSYEQYF	TGTGCCAGCAGTCAGCGTAGGCACTCCTACGAGCAGTACTTC
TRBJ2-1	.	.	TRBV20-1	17	CSARDIRAGTEYNEQFF	TGCAGTGCTAGAGATATTCGGGCGGGGACGGAGTACAATGAGCAGTTCTTC
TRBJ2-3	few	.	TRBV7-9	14	CASSLLTQGHTQYF	TGTGCCAGCAGCTTACTCACTCAAGGCCATACGCAGTATTTT
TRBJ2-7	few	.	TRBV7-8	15	CASTLGRDTSYEQYF	TGTGCCAGCACTTTAGGAAGGGACACCTCCTACGAGCAGTACTTC
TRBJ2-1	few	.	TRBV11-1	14	CASSLIVRAGEQFF	TGTGCCAGCAGCTTAATCGTACGGGCCGGTGAGCAGTTCTTC
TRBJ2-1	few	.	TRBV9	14	CASSVGGTYNEQFF	TGTGCCAGCAGCGTAGGCGGGACCTACAATGAGCAGTTCTTC
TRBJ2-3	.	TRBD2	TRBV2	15	CASSEEGLAAVTQYF	TGTGCCAGCAGTGAAGAGGGACTAGCGGCAGTTACGCAGTATTTT
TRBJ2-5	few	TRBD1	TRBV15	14	CATSTGTGEETQYF	TGTGCCACCAGCACCGGGACAGGGGAAGAGACCCAGTACTTC
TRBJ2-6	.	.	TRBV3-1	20	CASSLGTVNRIVAGANVLTF	TGTGCCAGCAGCCTCGGGACGGTCAACCGAATAGTAGCTGGGGCCAACGTCCTGACTTTC
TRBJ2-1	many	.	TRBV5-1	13	CASSRGGRDEQFF	TGCGCCAGCAGCAGGGGAGGTAGGGATGAGCAGTTCTTC
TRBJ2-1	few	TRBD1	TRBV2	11	CASSRDRDKFF	TGTGCCAGCAGTCGGGACAGGGATAAGTTCTTC
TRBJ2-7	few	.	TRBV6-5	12	CASRTSQGEQYF	TGTGCCAGCAGGACCTCCCAGGGCGAGCAGTACTTC
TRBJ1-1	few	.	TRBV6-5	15	CASSYSRTAHTEAFF	TGTGCCAGCAGTTACTCCAGGACAGCCCACACTGAAGCTTTCTTT
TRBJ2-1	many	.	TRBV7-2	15	CASSSRVREIYEQFF	TGTGCCAGCAGCTCCAGGGTACGGGAGATCTATGAGCAGTTCTTC
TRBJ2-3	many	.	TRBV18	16	CASSPLAVRGSDTQYF	TGTGCCAGCTCACCACTAGCGGTACGTGGGTCAGATACGCAGTATTTT
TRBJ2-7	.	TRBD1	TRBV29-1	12	CSVGTGSYEQYF	TGCAGCGTTGGGACAGGCTCCTACGAGCAGTACTTC
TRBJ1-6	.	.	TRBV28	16	CASSHPRGAYNSPLHF	TGTGCCAGCAGTCACCCTCGGGGGGCGTATAATTCACCCCTCCACTTT
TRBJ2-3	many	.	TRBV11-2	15	CASSLIGSEGDTQYF	TGTGCCAGCAGCTTAATTGGATCGGAAGGAGATACGCAGTATTTT
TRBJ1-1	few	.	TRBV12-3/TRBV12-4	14	CASISRGARTEAFF	TGTGCCAGCATTTCGCGAGGGGCACGGACTGAAGCTTTCTTT
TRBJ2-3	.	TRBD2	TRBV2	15	CASSEEGLAADTQYF	TGTGCCAGCAGTGAAGAGGGACTAGCGGCAGATACGCAGTATTTT
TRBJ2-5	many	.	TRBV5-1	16	CASSLEPQGRAETQYF	TGCGCCAGCAGCTTGGAACCTCAGGGGCGAGCGGAGACCCAGTACTTC
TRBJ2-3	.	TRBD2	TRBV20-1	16	CRDRYPAGDFRDTQYF	TGCAGGGACCGATACCCAGCGGGGGACTTCCGGGATACGCAGTATTTT
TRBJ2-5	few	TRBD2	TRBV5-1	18	CASRTTDNSGRVAETQYF	TGCGCCAGTCGAACCACCGACAATAGCGGGAGGGTAGCAGAGACCCAGTACTTC
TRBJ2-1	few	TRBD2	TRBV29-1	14	CSVLSPNSGGEQFF	TGCAGCGTTTTGTCCCCTAATAGCGGGGGAGAGCAGTTCTTC
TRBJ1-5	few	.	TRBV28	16	CASSLVRGYSNQPQHF	TGTGCCAGCAGTTTAGTGCGGGGATATAGCAATCAGCCCCAGCATTTT
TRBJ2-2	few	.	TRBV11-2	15	CASSPDSANTGELFF	TGTGCCAGCAGCCCCGACAGCGCGAACACCGGGGAGCTGTTTTTT
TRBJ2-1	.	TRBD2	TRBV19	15	CASSIGAGVYNEQFF	TGTGCCAGTAGTATCGGAGCGGGGGTTTACAATGAGCAGTTCTTC
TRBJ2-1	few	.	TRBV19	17	CASSMRPASSSYNEQFF	TGTGCCAGTAGTATGCGGCCAGCCTCAAGCTCCTACAATGAGCAGTTCTTC
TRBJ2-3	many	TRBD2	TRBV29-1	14	CSVDRRGSTDTQYF	TGCAGCGTTGACCGGCGGGGGAGCACAGATACGCAGTATTTT
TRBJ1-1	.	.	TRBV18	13	CASSLQKNTEAFF	TGTGCCAGCTCACTGCAGAAGAACACTGAAGCTTTCTTT